The clone carrying this T cell receptor (beta chain) was counted only a few times. TCRdb re-derived calls from the RT-PCR reads in MiXCR, one entry per CDR3 protein. In the table there are 920,000 or so distinct CDR3 sequences, about a sixth of which are singletons. These data originate in a study of patients and donors after allogeneic stem cell transplantation. Unmatched junction bases numbered 9, after V lost 5 bases and J lost 7 bases. CDR1 is SGHNT and CDR2 is YENEEA in the germline V gene. CDR3 length: 15 residues. Input material: blood, either unsorted or a sorted T cell fraction (not recorded which). The V and J genes are TRBV11-3 and TRBJ2-1, with 9 nucleotides matching TRBD2. The origin of this receptor is a human donor who was either an allogeneic HSCT recipient or a stem cell or donor lymphocyte infusion donor (not recorded which). It is not recorded whose cells these are; they may come from a transplant donor. CDR3: CASSPGTSLGNEQFF. Here the CDR3 DNA reads TGTGCCAGCAGCCCTGGGACTAGCCTGGGGAATGAGCAGTTCTTC. The full variable domain, its missing parts supplied by reference TRBV11-3 and TRBJ2-1, is EAGVVQSPRYKIIEKKQPVAFWCNPISGHNTLYWYLQNLGQGPELLIRYENEEAVDDSQLPKDRFSAERLKGVDSTLKIQPAELGDSAVYLCASSPGTSLGNEQFFGPGTRLTVL.